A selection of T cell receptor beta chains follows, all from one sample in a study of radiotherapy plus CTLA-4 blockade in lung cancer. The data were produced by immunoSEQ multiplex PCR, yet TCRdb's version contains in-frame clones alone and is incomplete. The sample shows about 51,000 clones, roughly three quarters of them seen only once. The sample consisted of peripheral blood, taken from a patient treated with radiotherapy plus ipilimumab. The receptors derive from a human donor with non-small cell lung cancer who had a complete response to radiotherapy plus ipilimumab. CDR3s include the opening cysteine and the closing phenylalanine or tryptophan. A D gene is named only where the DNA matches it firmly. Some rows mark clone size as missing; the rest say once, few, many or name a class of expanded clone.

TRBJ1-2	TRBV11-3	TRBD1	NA	TGTGCCAGCAGCCCAGGGGGCAGTGACTATGGCTACACCTTC	CASSPGGSDYGYTF
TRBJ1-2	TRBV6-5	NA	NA	TGTGCCAGCAGTTACTCGACATCGGATGGTGGCTACACCTTC	CASSYSTSDGGYTF
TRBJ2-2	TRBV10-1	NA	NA	TGCGCCAGCAGTGCAGGGAATTCACGCACCGGGGAGCTGTTTTTT	CASSAGNSRTGELFF
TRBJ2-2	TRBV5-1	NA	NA	TGCGCCAGCACCTGGACAGCCAGAAACACCGGGGAGCTGTTTTTT	CASTWTARNTGELFF
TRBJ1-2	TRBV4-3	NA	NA	TGCGCCAGCAGCCAAGATCAGGGGAACTATGGCTACACCTTC	CASSQDQGNYGYTF
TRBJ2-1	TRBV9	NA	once	TGTGCCAGCAGCGTAGAAGACAGAGGTTTTGTCAATGAGCAGTTCTTC	CASSVEDRGFVNEQFF
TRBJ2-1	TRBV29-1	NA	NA	TGCAGCGTTGCACGGGGGATGGGCGGGAATGAGCAGTTCTTC	CSVARGMGGNEQFF
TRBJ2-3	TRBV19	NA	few	TGTGCCAGTAGACTGACAGTTTTGCAAGATACGCAGTATTTT	CASRLTVLQDTQYF
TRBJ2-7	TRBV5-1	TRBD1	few	TGCGCCAGCAGCTCCTCCGGGACAGGGTACTACGAGCAGTACTTC	CASSSSGTGYYEQYF
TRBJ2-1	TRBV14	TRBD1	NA	TGTGCCAGCAGCCTGGGACAGTCGGTCTACAATGAGCAGTTCTTC	CASSLGQSVYNEQFF
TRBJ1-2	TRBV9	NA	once	TGTGCCAGCAGCGTAGGCGGGTCCCACAACTATGGCTACACCTTC	CASSVGGSHNYGYTF
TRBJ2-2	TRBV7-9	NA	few	TGTGCCAGCAGCTTAATAGAAAATCCCGGGGAGCTGTTTTTT	CASSLIENPGELFF
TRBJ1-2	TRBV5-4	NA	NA	TGTGCCAGCAGCTTGGTAGGTAGCTACGGCTACACCTTC	CASSLVGSYGYTF
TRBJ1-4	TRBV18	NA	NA	TGTGCCAGCTCACCCTGGGACACGTCAGAAAATGAAAAACTGTTTTTT	CASSPWDTSENEKLFF
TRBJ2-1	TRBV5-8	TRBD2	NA	TGTGCCAGCAGAGAGAGCGGGACTAGCTCCTACAATGAGCAGTTCTTC	CASRESGTSSYNEQFF
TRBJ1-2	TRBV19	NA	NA	TGTGCCAGTAAAGGGGACACATACTATGGCTACACCTTC	CASKGDTYYGYTF
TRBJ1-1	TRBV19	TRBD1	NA	TGTGCCAGTAGTCCGGGACAGGGGAGGAGAGCGGTAGCTTTCTTT	CASSPGQGRRAVAFF
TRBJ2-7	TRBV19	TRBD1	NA	TGTGCCAGTAGTCGAGAGGGGGCGTTCGGCGCCGAGCAGTACTTC	CASSREGAFGAEQYF
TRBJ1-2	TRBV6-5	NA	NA	TGTGCCAGCAGTTACTCGAAGGCGGACTATGGCTACACCTTC	CASSYSKADYGYTF
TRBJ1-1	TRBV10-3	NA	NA	TGTGCCATCCTCGAGGGTGCGGGGACTGAAGCTTTCTTT	CAILEGAGTEAFF
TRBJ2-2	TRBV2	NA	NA	TGTGCCAGCAGTGAAATCAGGGCCAACACCGGGGAGCTGTTTTTT	CASSEIRANTGELFF
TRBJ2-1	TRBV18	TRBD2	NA	TGTGCCAGCTCACCAAAAGTTGCGGGGGGGGCCTACAATGAGCAGTTCTTC	CASSPKVAGGAYNEQFF
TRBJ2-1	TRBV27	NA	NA	TGTGCCAGCAGTGTAAACAGGGTCAGTGAGCAGTTCTTC	CASSVNRVSEQFF
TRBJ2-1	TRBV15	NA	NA	TGTGCCACCAGCCGCGGCCCTGAGCAGTTCTTC	CATSRGPEQFF
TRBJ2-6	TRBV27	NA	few	TGTGCCAGCAGCCGAGTAGGGGCCAACGTCCTGACTTTC	CASSRVGANVLTF
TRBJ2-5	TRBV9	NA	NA	TGTGCCAGCAGCGTAAGATCGGGAGAGACCCAGTACTTC	CASSVRSGETQYF
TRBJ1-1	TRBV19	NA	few	TGTGCCAGTAGTATACTCTGGCAGGGAGGCGCTGAAGCTTTCTTT	CASSILWQGGAEAFF
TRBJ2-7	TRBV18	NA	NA	TGTGCCAGCTCACGCGGGACAGACTCCTACGGGCAGTACTTC	CASSRGTDSYGQYF
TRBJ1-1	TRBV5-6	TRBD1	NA	TGTGCCAGCAGTAGACAGGGTTGGACTGAAGCTTTCTTT	CASSRQGWTEAFF